This record looks at one T cell receptor beta chain sequence and its context. Its antigen is undetermined. This specimen belongs to a study of cytomegalovirus exposure and HLA in healthy donors. Study-wide points: Researchers catalogued some 160 TCR beta chains as cytomegalovirus-associated.

Trimming removed 4 bases from V and 4 bases from J, with 14 bases in between. The CDR3 consists of 15 residues. From germline, CDR1 is SGHDT and CDR2 YYEEEE. PCR involved 60 Vbeta and 13 Jbeta primers. The repertoire was sequenced with immunoSEQ multiplex PCR; TCRdb's copy has only in-frame clones and lacks some. Among 150,000 to 200,000 clones listed, about two thirds were seen once. V gene TRBV5-6 combines with J gene TRBJ2-2, with D tentatively TRBD2 (7 bases). This sequence was found in a woman aged 18-29 years in good health and CMV-seropositive. Sequenced input: PBMCs. The DNA for the CDR3 is TGTGCCAGCAGCCGGGGGGCCGGAATCACCGGGGAGCTGTTTTTT. Translated, it gives CASSRGAGITGELFF.